The sequence of this TCR beta chain was determined in a study of T cell responses to AZD1222 COVID-19 vaccine. Trimming left V 3 bases short and J 6 bases short, with 11 bases between. From germline, CDR1 is MRHNA and CDR2 SNTAGT. This CDR3 is 13 amino acids long. Method: immunoSEQ multiplex PCR; TCRdb's copy keeps in-frame clones and lacks some. The sample yields roughly 150,000 clones, 75% to 90% seen once. This clonotype was obtained from an adult in good health. V and J are TRBV6-4 and TRBJ1-2, with D perhaps TRBD1 (5 bases). This specimen consisted of peripheral blood, obtained on day 0 of AZD1222 vaccination. CDR3 bases: TGTGCCAGCAGTGAGGCGGGACGACATGGCTACACCTTC. The encoded protein is CASSEAGRHGYTF.